Listed below are T cell receptor beta chains from one sample, sequenced in a study of CD8+ T cells in alopecia areata. The repertoire was sequenced with immunoSEQ multiplex PCR; TCRdb's copy has only in-frame clones and lacks some. The data show under 15,000 clones, more than 50% seen once. The sequenced sample consisted of skin. The receptors were sampled from a human donor with alopecia areata. The CDR3 runs from the conserved cysteine through the conserved F or W. The order of the fields is J gene, clone size, V gene, D gene, CDR3 protein, CDR3 DNA. A D gene is named only where the DNA matches it firmly. Rows may omit the clone size; those that give it use once, few, many or a size class.

J gene: TRBJ1-6
clone size: few
V gene: TRBV6-5
D gene: NA
CDR3 protein: CASSYSGYNSPLHF
CDR3 DNA: TGTGCCAGCAGTTACAGCGGATATAATTCACCCCTCCACTTT

J gene: TRBJ2-5
clone size: NA
V gene: TRBV29-1
D gene: NA
CDR3 protein: CSVEDWGSEETQYF
CDR3 DNA: TGCAGCGTTGAAGATTGGGGCTCCGAAGAGACCCAGTACTTC

J gene: TRBJ2-7
clone size: NA
V gene: TRBV7-2
D gene: NA
CDR3 protein: CASSFSSGILSYEQYF
CDR3 DNA: TGTGCCAGCAGCTTCTCCTCAGGGATTCTCTCCTACGAGCAGTACTTC

J gene: TRBJ2-2
clone size: NA
V gene: TRBV11-2
D gene: TRBD2
CDR3 protein: CASSFGLRGTGELFF
CDR3 DNA: TGTGCCAGCAGCTTCGGTTTGCGGGGGACCGGGGAGCTGTTTTTT

J gene: TRBJ2-2
clone size: NA
V gene: TRBV4-1
D gene: NA
CDR3 protein: CASRQIPLGGAGTGELFF
CDR3 DNA: TGCGCCAGCAGACAGATCCCCCTAGGGGGGGCGGGGACCGGGGAGCTGTTTTTT

J gene: TRBJ1-1
clone size: few
V gene: TRBV29-1
D gene: TRBD1
CDR3 protein: CSVLTGSGVTEAFF
CDR3 DNA: TGCAGCGTCTTGACAGGGAGCGGTGTCACTGAAGCTTTCTTT

J gene: TRBJ2-3
clone size: NA
V gene: TRBV28
D gene: TRBD1
CDR3 protein: CASSPGGPIRRDTQYF
CDR3 DNA: TGTGCCAGCAGTCCAGGGGGACCGATTCGTCGAGATACGCAGTATTTT

J gene: TRBJ2-7
clone size: NA
V gene: TRBV29-1
D gene: NA
CDR3 protein: CSVGGSYEQYF
CDR3 DNA: TGCAGCGTTGGGGGAAGCTACGAGCAGTACTTC

J gene: TRBJ2-1
clone size: NA
V gene: TRBV19
D gene: NA
CDR3 protein: CASQDQSTYNEQFF
CDR3 DNA: TGTGCCAGCCAGGACCAGAGTACCTACAATGAGCAGTTCTTC

J gene: TRBJ2-7
clone size: NA
V gene: TRBV2
D gene: TRBD2
CDR3 protein: CASSRLAGGPYEQYF
CDR3 DNA: TGTGCCAGCAGCCGACTAGCGGGAGGGCCATACGAGCAGTACTTC

J gene: TRBJ1-1
clone size: few
V gene: TRBV6-6
D gene: TRBD1
CDR3 protein: CASNPGGLATEAFF
CDR3 DNA: TGTGCCAGCAACCCAGGGGGGCTCGCCACTGAAGCTTTCTTT

J gene: TRBJ1-2
clone size: NA
V gene: TRBV28
D gene: NA
CDR3 protein: CASSLLGRDGYTF
CDR3 DNA: TGTGCCAGCAGTTTATTGGGACGGGATGGCTACACCTTC

J gene: TRBJ2-1
clone size: NA
V gene: TRBV11-2
D gene: TRBD2
CDR3 protein: CASSSYSGRAYNEQFF
CDR3 DNA: TGTGCCAGCAGCTCATATAGCGGGAGGGCCTACAATGAGCAGTTCTTC

J gene: TRBJ2-7
clone size: NA
V gene: TRBV28
D gene: NA
CDR3 protein: CASSAYIYEQYF
CDR3 DNA: TGTGCCAGCAGCGCCTATATCTACGAGCAGTACTTC